This T cell receptor (beta chain) was observed in a study of blood T cells in healthy people across ages. General study results and limits: As naive T cell percentage varied, TCR beta diversity correlated strongly with it. No conclusive comparison of naive versus antigen-experienced cells was possible with unsorted PBMCs.

In the case of this clonotype: As yet, its antigen is unknown.

The authors ran a second PCR of roughly 6 to 12 cycles using a sample-barcoded 5' primer and a J-beta primer mix. TCRdb re-called the 5' RACE reads through MiXCR, storing one row per CDR3 protein. This table has 1.5 million or so distinct CDR3 sequences, around 42% appearing once. Caucasian individuals from Russia who were healthy and aged roughly 6 to 95 acted as donors. This CDR3 has 14 residues. V was clipped by 6 bases and J by 3 bases; unmatched bases: 7. The V gene's germline CDR1 is SGHVS and CDR2 FQNEAQ. The material sequenced was blood. J is TRBJ2-5 and V is TRBV7-8; 7 bases fit TRBD1. The receptor comes from a woman aged 18-29 years in good health. The CDR3, as DNA: TGTGCCAGCAGTCCATCTACAGGGGAAGAGACCCAGTACTTC. This sequence encodes CASSPSTGEETQYF. The full variable domain, rest sourced from reference TRBV7-8 and TRBJ2-5, is GAGVSQSPRYKVAKRGQDVALRCDPISGHVSLFWYQQALGQGPEFLTYFQNEAQLDKSGLPSDRFFAERPEGSVSTLKIQRTQQEDSAVYLCASSPSTGEETQYFGPGTRLLVL.